This passage covers 28 T cell receptor beta chains from one sample sequenced in a study of regulatory T cells in long-lasting Graves disease. Time point defined: newly diagnosed GD, antithyroid drugs for less than 3 months. The TCR library was made from RNA extracted from PBMCs. Combining iRepertoire HTBI primers with Arm-PCR of CDR3 regions, the authors built TCR beta libraries. Via MiXCR, TCRdb re-called the multiplex PCR reads, giving one row per CDR3 protein. The sample yields under 450,000 distinct CDR3 sequences, roughly 15% seen once. The sample was also linked to a second study, of T cells in Graves' hyperthyroidism and ophthalmopathy.

The source material was peripheral blood mononuclear cells (PBMCs), sampled at new diagnosis, from a patient treated with antithyroid drugs. All receptors come from a woman under 30 with Graves disease.

This clonotype has a count of ten or more. CDR3 coding DNA: TGTGCCAGCAGCTACCCGGGACAGGGTAGCGCTAATGAAAAACTGTTTTTT. Translating gives CASSYPGQGSANEKLFF. The J gene is TRBJ1-4, the V gene TRBV7-8; 9 nucleotides match TRBD1. Germline V gene data show CDR1 as SGHVS and CDR2 as FQNEAQ. V lost 4 bases and J lost 3; bases outside the gene matches: 9. The CDR3 is 17 residues long.

The chain has TRBV9 and TRBJ2-5; tentatively, D is TRBD2 (6 bases). Germline assignment: CDR1 SGDLS and CDR2 YYNGEE. Trimming removed 3 bases at V and 2 bases at J, with 11 bases between. This CDR3 contains 14 residues. CDR3 in DNA: TGTGCCAGCAGCGCGCGGGGCTTTCAAGAGACCCAGTACTTC. Translating it yields CASSARGFQETQYF.

This clonotype was seen ten or more times. V and J are TRBV30 and TRBJ2-3; no clear D. V lost 5 bases, J lost 3 bases, and 6 bases lay in between. The germline CDR1 and CDR2 sequences are GTSNPN and SVGIG (reference sequence). CDR3 size: 11 residues. This chain's CDR3 is CAWSRTDTQYF. Written as DNA, the CDR3 is TGTGCCTGGTCCCGTACAGATACGCAGTATTTT.

A few counts support this clonotype. The chain links TRBV12-3 or TRBV12-4 to TRBJ1-2; 8 bases map to TRBD1. The V segment lost 4 bases and the J segment 5 bases; nucleotides outside the gene matches: 6. The CDR3 extends over 14 amino acids. In DNA, the CDR3 is TGTGCCAGCAGTTCGACAGGGGTCGGGTATGGCTACACCTTC. Protein sequence: CASSSTGVGYGYTF.

V and J are TRBV5-4 and TRBJ2-5, with a possible D match to TRBD1 (6 bases). The CDR3 is 13 residues long. Germline loops: CDR1 SGHNT, CDR2 YYREEE (reference sequence). The V gene lost 0 bases and the J gene lost 5 bases, with 8 bases spanning the gap. CDR3 protein: CASSLERGETQYF. As DNA, the CDR3 is TGTGCCAGCAGCTTGGAGAGGGGGGAGACCCAGTACTTC.

In this sample, this clonotype turned up many times. The chain recombines TRBV27 with TRBJ2-7, with D perhaps TRBD1 (6 bases). V was cut by 5 bases and J by 1 base, with 18 bases left in between. The germline gives CDR1 MNHEY, CDR2 SMNVEV (reference sequence). The CDR3 length is 16 residues. In DNA form, the CDR3 reads TGTGCCAGCAGTGCCAAACCGGGACAAAAATCCTACGAGCAGTACTTC. Its protein product is CASSAKPGQKSYEQYF.

The rearrangement uses TRBV7-9 and TRBJ1-1; D unresolved. The germline V and J ends were trimmed by 3 bases and 8 bases, with 16 bases remaining between them. This CDR3 has 14 amino acids. In germline, CDR1 is SEHNR, CDR2 FQNEAQ (reference sequence). This chain's CDR3 is CASSFLVLGVEAFF. For the CDR3, the DNA is TGTGCCAGCAGCTTCCTAGTATTGGGAGTGGAAGCTTTCTTT.

This clonotype was observed a few times. The chain joins TRBV29-1 to TRBJ1-1, with D maybe TRBD1 (6 bases). This CDR3 spans 13 amino acids. The V gene's germline CDR1 is SQVTM and CDR2 ANQGSEA. Deletions cut 2 bases from V and 2 bases from J, with 9 bases between. The CDR3 loop reads CSVEKQGNTEAFF. CDR3 bases: TGCAGCGTTGAAAAACAGGGTAACACTGAAGCTTTCTTT.

This clonotype was observed many times. The V and J genes are TRBV5-1 and TRBJ2-7; 7 bases map to TRBD2. This CDR3 is 13 amino acids long. Germline values: CDR1 SGHRS, CDR2 YFSETQ. V lost 3 bases to trimming and J lost 5 bases; unmatched junction nucleotides: 5. The CDR3 sequence: CASSSGLGHEQYF. CDR3 coding DNA: TGCGCCAGCAGCTCCGGACTAGGCCACGAGCAGTACTTC.

This clonotype has only a few counts. V is TRBV11-2 and J is TRBJ2-3; 13 nucleotides match TRBD2. The CDR3 is 17 residues long. Germline lookup yields CDR1 SGHAT and CDR2 FQNNGV. The trim removed 5 bases at V and 5 bases at J, leaving 10 bases unmatched. CDR3 nucleotide sequence: TGTGCCAGCAGCCCAACCGGACTAGCGGGGGCGAAAGATACGCAGTATTTT. Protein: CASSPTGLAGAKDTQYF.

This chain links TRBV25-1 with TRBJ2-1; a possible D gene is TRBD2 (5 bases). CDR3 length: 16 amino acids. Germline V CDR1 and CDR2: MGHDK, SYGVNS. Trimming took off 4 bases at V and 8 bases at J, with 21 bases between the two ends. The CDR3 nucleotides read TGTGCCAGCAGTGGGACTCGGATACTCATAGGCGATGAGCAGTTCTTC. Its protein product is CASSGTRILIGDEQFF.

In its sample, this clonotype was seen a few times. The chain links TRBV27 to TRBJ2-3; tentative D call: TRBD2 (5 bases). The CDR3 spans 17 residues. CDR1 MNHEY and CDR2 SMNVEV come from the germline V gene (reference sequence). Deletions cut 3 bases from V and 1 base from J, with 17 bases between. The CDR3 sequence: CASSFTPGVGGTDTQYF. CDR3 nucleotides: TGTGCCAGCAGTTTTACCCCTGGGGTGGGAGGCACAGATACGCAGTATTTT.

To note about this clonotype: A much larger clone lies one base from this, so it may be a read error. The chain employs TRBV5-1 and TRBJ1-1; weak D call: TRBD1 (6 bases). Germline V gene sequence: CDR1 SGHRS, CDR2 YFSETQ. The CDR3 totals 14 residues. Trimming pared 6 bases from V and 4 bases from J, leaving 16 bases between. CDR3 in amino acids: CASIDGQMSTEAFF. In DNA form, the CDR3 reads TGCGCCAGCATTGATGGACAGATGAGCACTGAAGCTTTCTTT.

This clonotype was seen more than once but under ten times. V gene TRBV10-3 combines with J gene TRBJ1-1, with a weak D call TRBD1 (5 bases). The CDR3 sequence is 13 residues long. The germline gives CDR1 ENHRY, CDR2 SYGVKD. V lost 6 bases to trimming and J lost 4 bases, with 12 bases between them. CDR3 sequence (DNA): TGTGCCATCAGAGCGGACACTGGCACTGAAGCTTTCTTT. It codes for CAIRADTGTEAFF.

At least ten counts were recorded for this clonotype. CDR3 nucleotides: TGCGCCAGCAGTGAGTCTTTTGAGGGGTTAGGGGAAAACTATGGCTACACCTTC. This encodes CASSESFEGLGENYGYTF. The chain uses TRBV10-2 and TRBJ1-2; D is possibly TRBD1 (5 bases). The V gene's germline CDR1 is WSHSY and CDR2 SAAADI. The CDR3 length is 18 residues. Trimming shortened V by 0 bases and J by 2 bases, and 19 bases separated the two germline ends.

In its sample, this clonotype was seen many times. The chain links TRBV20-1 to TRBJ2-7; TRBD2 matches at 7 bases. Unmatched junction bases numbered 5, after V lost 3 bases and J lost 0 bases. The CDR3 has 14 residues. Germline-derived CDR1 and CDR2 are DFQATT and SNEGSKA (reference sequence). CDR3 nucleotide sequence: TGCAGTGCTAGGGTAGCGGGTTCCTCCTACGAGCAGTACTTC. This gives the protein CSARVAGSSYEQYF.

This clonotype has just a few counts. V is TRBV19 and J is TRBJ1-5, with TRBD1 as a possible D gene (5 bases). Trimming cost V 5 bases and J 1 base, with 12 bases left between them. The CDR3 contains 15 residues. Germline lookup yields CDR1 LNHDA and CDR2 SQIVND (reference sequence). In DNA, the CDR3 is TGTGCCAGTAGTGCCCGGGGGATAAGCAATCAGCCCCAGCATTTT. Its protein is CASSARGISNQPQHF. Full variable domain (missing parts from reference TRBV19 and TRBJ1-5): DGGITQSPKYLFRKEGQNVTLSCEQNLNHDAMYWYRQDPGQGLRLIYYSQIVNDFQKGDIAEGYSVSREKKESFPLTVTSAQKNPTAFYLCASSARGISNQPQHFGDGTRLSIL.

The chain recombines TRBV2 with TRBJ1-1, with 9 bases aligning to TRBD1. V was pared by 6 bases and J by 3 bases, with 11 bases of the junction left unmatched. This CDR3 has 16 amino acids. Looked up from germline, CDR1 is SNHLY and CDR2 is FYNNEI. The CDR3 DNA reads TGTGCCAGCAGCGTCGGGACAGGGACGGGGTACACTGAAGCTTTCTTT. Translating gives CASSVGTGTGYTEAFF.

This clonotype was picked up many times. The chain links TRBV5-1 to TRBJ1-1; D gene unclear. This CDR3 contains 14 residues. The germline V gene has CDR1 SGHRS and CDR2 YFSETQ. The V end lost 8 bases, the J end lost 1 base, and 15 bases lay between the germline ends. The CDR3 coding sequence is TGCGCCAGTGAAGATGGACCGCCGAACACTGAAGCTTTCTTT. It specifies CASEDGPPNTEAFF.

This clonotype has ten or more counts. V usage is TRBV20-1 and J usage is TRBJ2-2; 7 positions agree with TRBD1. The V segment lost 5 bases and the J segment 6 bases; nucleotides outside the gene matches: 12. The CDR3 is made up of 15 amino acids. Germline values: CDR1 DFQATT, CDR2 SNEGSKA (reference sequence). Here the CDR3 reads CSASLNRGMAGELFF. CDR3 DNA sequence: TGCAGTGCTTCACTTAACAGGGGAATGGCCGGGGAGCTGTTTTTT.

This clonotype was counted at least ten times. The chain recombines TRBV11-2 with TRBJ2-7, with D maybe TRBD1 (6 bases). The CDR3 runs to 14 residues. Trimming pared 5 bases from V and 2 bases from J, leaving 13 bases between. The germline V gene encodes CDR1 SGHAT and CDR2 FQNNGV. In DNA, the CDR3 is TGTGCCAGCAGCCTACCAGGGGCTACCTACGAGCAGTACTTC. Encoded protein: CASSLPGATYEQYF.

Ten or more counts support this clonotype. This sequence joins TRBV2 and TRBJ1-1; perhaps TRBD1 as D (5 bases). The CDR3 is 14 amino acids. The V end lost 0 bases, the J end lost 4 bases, and 9 bases lay between the germline ends. The germline gives CDR1 SNHLY, CDR2 FYNNEI. The CDR3 is CASSEADSGTEAFF. In nucleotides, the CDR3 is TGTGCCAGCAGTGAAGCCGACAGCGGCACTGAAGCTTTCTTT.

This clonotype was detected a few times. This chain connects TRBV9 to TRBJ1-2; tentative D call: TRBD1 (6 bases). Trimming removed 0 bases at V and 5 bases at J, with 14 bases between. This CDR3 is 15 amino acids long. CDR1 SGDLS and CDR2 YYNGEE come from the germline V gene. CDR3 loop: CASSVAAGEYYGYTF. CDR3 nucleotides: TGTGCCAGCAGCGTAGCGGCAGGGGAATATTATGGCTACACCTTC.

This clonotype was counted ten times or more. The J gene is TRBJ2-5, the V gene TRBV24-1; D gene ambiguous. Germline loops: CDR1 KGHDR, CDR2 SFDVKD. The V and J ends lost 0 bases and 2 bases respectively, with 9 bases between them. This CDR3 spans 15 amino acids. In DNA form, the CDR3 reads TGTGCCACCAGTGATTTGGTGGCGGCACAAGAGACCCAGTACTTC. Its protein is CATSDLVAAQETQYF.

This clonotype showed up many times. The chain links TRBV20-1 to TRBJ1-2; 7 bases map to TRBD1. The germline V gene encodes CDR1 DFQATT and CDR2 SNEGSKA (reference sequence). Germline trimming cut 5 bases from V and 2 bases from J; bases unmatched to any gene: 8. The CDR3 has 14 residues. CDR3 DNA: TGCAGTGCTTCCTACCAACAGGGGAACTATGGCTACACCTTC. Translation: CSASYQQGNYGYTF.

To note about this clonotype: A much larger clone differs from this one at a single base, so this may be a read error. The chain is built from TRBV28 and TRBJ1-5; the D is unclear. The CDR3 sequence is 14 residues long. Looked up from germline, CDR1 is MDHEN and CDR2 is SYDVKM. The CDR3 DNA follows: TGTGCCGGCAGTTTTTTGAACAGCAATCAGCCCCAGCATTTT. Amino acid sequence: CAGSFLNSNQPQHF. Using reference TRBV28 and TRBJ1-5 for the parts outside the CDR3, the full variable domain is DVKVTQSSRYLVKRTGEKVFLECVQDMDHENMFWYRQDPGLGLRLIYFSYDVKMKEKGDIPEGYSVSREKKERFSLILESASTNQTSMYLCAGSFLNSNQPQHFGDGTRLSIL.

This clonotype was seen many times. The rearrangement joins TRBV28 to TRBJ2-1; perhaps TRBD1 as D (5 bases). The J call may not be correct, given that the DNA end is closer to TRBJ2-5. Germline values: CDR1 MDHEN, CDR2 SYDVKM. The CDR3 has 15 amino acids. The CDR3 nucleotides read TGTGCCAGCAGTTCCCCTCGGCAGGGTCAAGAGACCCAGTACTTC. This sequence encodes CASSSPRQGQETQYF.

This clonotype was counted many times. V usage is TRBV10-1 and J usage is TRBJ2-7; D remains unclear. This CDR3 spans 15 amino acids. V was trimmed by 3 bases and J by 3 bases, leaving 15 bases between them. Germline CDR1 is WNHNN and CDR2 is SYGVQD (reference sequence). The CDR3 sequence: CASSESLESVYEQYF. The CDR3 DNA follows: TGCGCCAGCAGTGAATCTCTAGAATCGGTCTACGAGCAGTACTTC.